The T cell receptor beta chain under discussion was sequenced for a study of CD8+CD57+ T cells in acquired aplastic anemia. General observations from the study: In CD8+ cells, Simpson's diversity showed no significant difference between patients and controls. Sharing between patients and controls was observed for around 30 CD8+ CDR3 sequences.

At least ten counts were recorded for this clonotype. No antigen is known for it. V was clipped by 2 bases and J by 10 bases; unmatched bases: 8. This CDR3 spans 16 amino acids. Germline V gene data show CDR1 as LNHNV and CDR2 as YYDKDF (reference sequence). Genomic DNA provided the template from which TCR beta VDJ and CDR3 profiles were obtained. TCRdb analysed the reads with MiXCR anew, one entry per CDR3 protein. The sample carries about 180,000 distinct CDR3 sequences, 45% to 50% recorded once. The TCR was taken from a human donor in good health. Sequencing was carried out using sorted CD4+, CD8+, or CD8+CD57+ T cells (not recorded which) from PBMCs. The chain uses TRBV15 and TRBJ2-1; 13 bases agree with TRBD2. CDR3 sequence: CATSRLGLAGVGEQFF. The CDR3 coding sequence is TGTGCCACCAGCAGACTAGGACTAGCGGGAGTTGGAGAGCAGTTCTTC.